The 18 T cell receptor beta chains given below trace back to one sample, sequenced in a study of blood T cell repertoires in COVID-19. Assay used: immunoSEQ multiplex PCR; TCRdb lists only in-frame clones, some missing. The table includes about 84,000 clones, about 68% detected once. The sequenced material came from peripheral blood. All receptors come from a man aged 50 to 60 with active or convalescent COVID-19.

The chain combines TRBV30 with TRBJ2-7, with 8 nucleotides matching TRBD1. The V and J ends lost 0 bases and 5 bases, in that order; junction bases with no gene match: 6. Germline loops: CDR1 GTSNPN, CDR2 SVGIG (reference sequence). This CDR3 region has 14 residues. In DNA form, the CDR3 reads TGTGCCTGGAGTGTTGCCAGGGGGCGAGACGAGCAGTACTTC. Protein: CAWSVARGRDEQYF.

The V and J genes are TRBV3-1 (or the pseudogene TRBV3-2) and TRBJ2-5, with 7 bases identical to TRBD1. The germline V gene has CDR1 LGHDT and CDR2 YNNKEL (reference sequence). This CDR3 contains 16 residues. V lost 3 bases to trimming and J lost 1 base; unmatched junction nucleotides: 8. The CDR3 loop is CASSQLPTGPQETQYF. The CDR3 DNA sequence: TGTGCCAGCAGCCAGCTCCCGACAGGGCCCCAAGAGACCCAGTACTTC.

The V call is TRBV5-8, the J call TRBJ2-5; D remains ambiguous. CDR3 length: 15 amino acids. V lost 1 base and J 4 bases, leaving 14 bases between the germline ends. The V gene's germline CDR1 is SGHTS and CDR2 YDEGEE. The DNA of the CDR3 is TGTGCCAGCAGCTTGATGGGCAGAGCAGGAGAGACCCAGTACTTC. This translates into CASSLMGRAGETQYF.

This clone was seen only a few times. V usage is TRBV5-8 and J usage is TRBJ2-1; the match to TRBD2 covers 12 bases. The germline V gene has CDR1 SGHTS and CDR2 YDEGEE. The V segment lost 0 bases and the J segment 11 bases; nucleotides outside the gene matches: 3. The CDR3 length is 14 residues. CDR3 in DNA: TGTGCCAGCAGCTTGGGACTAGCGGGGGCCCAGCAGTTCTTC. Translation gives CASSLGLAGAQQFF.

This clone was seen a single time. This chain uses TRBV7-9 with TRBJ2-7; possible D gene TRBD2, 6 bases. V was cut by 10 bases and J by 0 bases, with 13 bases left in between. Per germline, CDR1 SEHNR and CDR2 FQNEAQ (reference sequence). The CDR3 runs 13 residues. CDR3 nucleotide sequence: TGTGCCACCGAATCGGGGGACTCCTACGAGCAGTACTTC. Its protein is CATESGDSYEQYF.

The J gene is TRBJ2-1, the V gene TRBV28, with 8 nucleotides matching TRBD1. The CDR3 length is 14 residues. V gave up 3 bases and J gave up 9 bases; unmatched junction bases: 7. The V gene's germline CDR1 is MDHEN and CDR2 SYDVKM. The CDR3 nucleotides read TGTGCCAGCAGTTTTACCCAGGGGGCAGGTGAGCAGTTCTTC. This sequence encodes CASSFTQGAGEQFF.

In its sample, this clone was seen a few times. V gene TRBV5-5 combines with J gene TRBJ2-7, with TRBD1 as a possible D gene (6 bases). Germline loops: CDR1 SGHKS, CDR2 YYEKEE (reference sequence). The ends were cut back, 0 bases at V and 3 bases at J, with 7 bases in the middle. The CDR3 covers 13 residues. CDR3 loop: CASSLARGYEQYF. For the CDR3, the DNA is TGTGCCAGCAGCTTGGCCAGGGGCTACGAGCAGTACTTC.

V is TRBV6-2 or TRBV6-3 and J is TRBJ2-3, with D possibly TRBD2 on 6 matching bases. Germline V gene lookup returns CDR1 MNHEY and CDR2 SVGEGT. The CDR3 is made up of 16 amino acids. Trimming cost V 6 bases and J 2 bases, with 18 bases left between them. Here the CDR3 DNA reads TGTGCCAGCAGCCCGGGACTCCAGGTAAACACAGATACGCAGTATTTT. It yields the protein CASSPGLQVNTDTQYF.

The chain has TRBV6-6 and TRBJ1-3, with D possibly matching TRBD1 (5 bases). Germline-derived CDR1 and CDR2 are MNHNY and SVGAGI (reference sequence). The CDR3 has 16 amino acids. Trimming cost V 0 bases and J 4 bases, with 13 bases left between them. CDR3 protein: CASSYSSGSSGNTIYF. The DNA for the CDR3 is TGTGCCAGCAGTTACTCTTCAGGGTCTTCGGGAAACACCATATATTTT.

The CDR3 region is CASSLIKTGSTDTQYF. CDR3 DNA sequence: TGTGCCAGCAGCTTGATAAAGACAGGGAGCACAGATACGCAGTATTTT. The chain couples TRBV7-9 to TRBJ2-3; 7 nucleotides align to TRBD1. This CDR3 is 16 amino acids long. The ends lost 3 bases at V and 0 bases at J; junction bases unmatched: 6. The germline V gene encodes CDR1 SEHNR and CDR2 FQNEAQ (reference sequence).

This chain uses TRBV3-1 (or the pseudogene TRBV3-2) with TRBJ1-2, with 8 bases identical to TRBD1. From germline, CDR1 is LGHDT and CDR2 YNNKEL (reference sequence). With 7 bases clipped from V and 1 base from J, the junction kept 11 bases outside the gene matches. The CDR3 contains 16 residues. Here the CDR3 DNA reads TGTGCCAGCATCACGAAGGACAGGGAATGTAACTATGGCTACACCTTC. Its protein product is CASITKDRECNYGYTF.

By share of the sample, this clone is medium-sized. The chain couples TRBV4-3 to TRBJ1-2; D is unresolved. Germline CDR1 is LGHNA and CDR2 is YSLEER. CDR3 length: 13 residues. V lost 6 bases to trimming and J lost 1 base, with 9 bases between them. This CDR3 is CASSPYLNYGYTF. The CDR3 DNA reads TGCGCCAGCAGTCCCTATCTTAACTATGGCTACACCTTC.

This sequence joins TRBV10-2 and TRBJ2-7, with TRBD2 matching 10 bases. Germline CDR1 is WSHSY and CDR2 is SAAADI. This CDR3 region has 14 residues. Germline trimming cut 6 bases from V and 3 bases from J; bases unmatched to any gene: 5. The chain's CDR3 is CASRRSGGVYEQYF. CDR3 nucleotides: TGCGCCAGCAGGAGGAGCGGGGGGGTCTACGAGCAGTACTTC.

The count of this clone is one. The chain is built from TRBV7-2 and TRBJ1-1, with 9 positions matching TRBD1. CDR3 length: 14 residues. V lost 5 bases, J lost 2 bases, and 3 bases stayed unmatched. Germline loops: CDR1 SGHTA, CDR2 FQGNSA. CDR3 in DNA: TGTGCCAGCAGCCCGGGACAGGGAAACACTGAAGCTTTCTTT. It is translated as CASSPGQGNTEAFF.

The chain is built from TRBV3-1 (or the pseudogene TRBV3-2) and TRBJ1-1, with TRBD1 as a possible D gene (5 bases). The germline V and J ends were trimmed by 1 base and 9 bases, with 6 bases remaining between them. The CDR3 is 11 amino acids. CDR1 LGHDT and CDR2 YNNKEL come from the germline V gene (reference sequence). In DNA form, the CDR3 reads TGTGCCAGCAGCCAAGGGACAAAAGCTTTCTTT. Translated, it gives CASSQGTKAFF.

CDR3: CASSSRQGEAKNIQYF. The DNA of the CDR3 is TGTGCCAGCAGCTCCAGACAGGGTGAGGCCAAAAACATTCAGTACTTC. The rearrangement uses TRBV7-2 and TRBJ2-4; TRBD1 matches 7 bases. The germline CDR1 and CDR2 sequences are SGHTA and FQGNSA. The CDR3 runs 16 residues. V lost 4 bases and J lost 1; bases outside the gene matches: 7.

This sequence joins TRBV15 and TRBJ1-5; 12 positions match TRBD1. CDR1 and CDR2 from the germline V gene are LNHNV and YYDKDF (reference sequence). Trimming at V came to 5 bases and at J to 1 base, leaving 9 bases not matched to a gene. This CDR3 is 18 amino acids long. The CDR3 here is CATSPGQGADGSNQPQHF. The CDR3 DNA follows: TGTGCCACCAGCCCGGGACAGGGGGCGGACGGGAGCAATCAGCCCCAGCATTTT.

The J gene is TRBJ1-1, the V gene TRBV6-6, with TRBD1 identical over 9 bases. V lost 5 bases, J lost 4 bases, and 11 bases stayed unmatched. Germline V lookup: CDR1 MNHNY, CDR2 SVGAGI (reference sequence). This CDR3 region has 16 residues. CDR3 DNA sequence: TGTGCCAGCAGTCAAGACAGGGGGAGCTCCGCCACTGAAGCTTTCTTT. Translating gives CASSQDRGSSATEAFF.